These T cell receptor beta chains were read from a single sample in a study of identical twins. TCRdb used MiXCR to reprocess the 5' RACE reads, holding one entry per CDR3 protein. Found here are hundreds of thousands of distinct CDR3 sequences, over 15% of them singletons; the top ten hold less than 15%. These data also formed part of another study, on T cells expressing NK-cell markers.

The sample taken for sequencing was PBMCs. These receptors originate from a woman between 18 and 29 years old in good health. CDR3s leave out the opening cysteine and the closing phenylalanine or tryptophan.

V: TRBV29-1; CDR3: SSGQNYGYT
V: TRBV9; CDR3: ASTASSGTSKHEQF
V: TRBV6-1; CDR3: ASGHGVRTSQETQY
V: TRBV5-1; CDR3: ASSLARAGDHNEQF
V: TRBV20-1; CDR3: SGGDPLSGNTIY
V: TRBV6-1; CDR3: ASRRLAGGNKGTQY
V: TRBV20-1; CDR3: SAGDPGGLAGNEQF
V: TRBV12-5; CDR3: ASGSDQPQH
V: TRBV3-1; CDR3: ASSQLPGSSYEQY
V: TRBV20-1; CDR3: SVRRVTDTQY
V: TRBV12-3/TRBV12-4; CDR3: ASRPGLAEEETQY
V: TRBV20-1; CDR3: SGYLRGANEQY
V: TRBV11-1; CDR3: ASSSNRGQGDQETQY
V: TRBV7-8; CDR3: ASSLGADGIYGYT
V: TRBV12-3/TRBV12-4; CDR3: ASSRTGTSSTDTQY
V: TRBV6-1; CDR3: ASSIAEGGETQY
V: TRBV20-1; CDR3: SAPARGDYTDTQY
V: TRBV6-1; CDR3: ASRDSTYEQY
V: TRBV29-1; CDR3: SVGQTTGELF
V: TRBV12-3/TRBV12-4; CDR3: ASSLIGDRAEQY
V: TRBV18; CDR3: ASSSVPRSTDTQY
V: TRBV29-1; CDR3: SVVRGADTQY
V: TRBV15; CDR3: ATSRDRDYQETQY
V: TRBV5-6; CDR3: ASSRTRREQY
V: TRBV20-1; CDR3: SARDLGKADSPLH
V: TRBV7-8; CDR3: ASSSPLTSSYNEQF
V: TRBV6-5; CDR3: ASSYDGNEQF